The 9 T cell receptor beta chains given below trace back to one sample, sequenced in a study of blood T cell repertoires in COVID-19. Sequencing used immunoSEQ multiplex PCR; TCRdb keeps in-frame clones, though not all of them. The data contain 200,000 to 250,000 clones, approximately 89% of them singletons. Sequencing used PBMCs or T cells enriched from blood (not recorded which). The receptor source for this set is a woman in her twenties or thirties who had been exposed to COVID-19.

V is TRBV7-3 and J is TRBJ2-5; 8 positions match TRBD2. The germline CDR1 and CDR2 sequences are SGHTA and FQGTGA. The CDR3 runs to 17 residues. V lost 5 bases, J lost 5 bases, and 16 bases stayed unmatched. Written as DNA, the CDR3 is TGTGCCAGCAGCGTCGGTAGTGGGGCGGGAGGTCGGGAGACCCAGTACTTC. Protein sequence: CASSVGSGAGGRETQYF.

A single count supports this clone. CDR3: CASSIDRSGYGYTF. In nucleotides, the CDR3 is TGTGCCAGTAGTATAGATCGGTCCGGCTATGGCTACACCTTC. The chain carries TRBV19 and TRBJ1-2; D is unresolved. Trimming took 0 bases from V and 4 from J, leaving 9 bases between them. CDR1 LNHDA and CDR2 SQIVND come from the germline V gene (reference sequence). This CDR3 spans 14 amino acids.

The chain joins TRBV30 to TRBJ1-5; TRBD1 is a possible D gene (5 bases). The CDR3 consists of 14 residues. The germline V gene encodes CDR1 GTSNPN and CDR2 SVGIG (reference sequence). Between the trimmed V and J ends, which lost 1 base and 3 bases, there was a span of 10 bases. DNA of the CDR3: TGTGCCTGGAGTGCCACAGGTTTCAATCAGCCCCAGCATTTT. Translation gives CAWSATGFNQPQHF.

CDR3 sequence (DNA): TGTGCCAGTAGTATAGAGGCGGGCTGGGGTACTGAAGCTTTCTTT. Translation: CASSIEAGWGTEAFF. This chain links TRBV19 with TRBJ1-1; no reliable D call. This CDR3 is 15 amino acids long. V lost 0 bases to trimming and J lost 5 bases, with 13 bases between them. Germline lookup yields CDR1 LNHDA and CDR2 SQIVND (reference sequence). The complete variable domain, with remaining parts taken from reference TRBV19 and TRBJ1-1, reads DGGITQSPKYLFRKEGQNVTLSCEQNLNHDAMYWYRQDPGQGLRLIYYSQIVNDFQKGDIAEGYSVSREKKESFPLTVTSAQKNPTAFYLCASSIEAGWGTEAFFGQGTRLTVV.

This chain connects TRBV19 to TRBJ2-3; 9 positions match TRBD2. Germline CDR1 reads LNHDA; CDR2 reads SQIVND (reference sequence). The ends lost 3 bases at V and 2 bases at J; junction bases unmatched: 6. CDR3 length: 16 residues. The CDR3: CASSMISGRFTDTQYF. The CDR3 coding sequence is TGTGCCAGTAGTATGATTAGCGGGAGATTCACAGATACGCAGTATTTT.

This chain links TRBV28 with TRBJ2-1, with 9 positions matching TRBD1. This CDR3 contains 16 residues. Germline trimming cut 1 base from V and 2 bases from J; bases unmatched to any gene: 3. Germline values: CDR1 MDHEN, CDR2 SYDVKM. CDR3 sequence reads: CASSLYRGLTYNEQFF. The CDR3 nucleotides read TGTGCCAGCAGTTTATACAGGGGGCTGACCTACAATGAGCAGTTCTTC.

This chain links TRBV6-5 with TRBJ1-5, with D tentatively TRBD1 (5 bases). Germline lookup yields CDR1 MNHEY and CDR2 SVGAGI. This CDR3 comprises 13 residues. V was clipped by 4 bases and J by 4 bases, with 8 bases between them. CDR3 in DNA: TGTGCCAGCAGTTGGGGGGGAAATCAGCCCCAGCATTTT. Residues: CASSWGGNQPQHF.

The V call is TRBV3-1 (or the pseudogene TRBV3-2), the J call TRBJ2-2; the D is unclear. Trimming removed 1 base at V and 1 base at J, with 13 bases between. The CDR3 contains 17 residues. Germline-derived CDR1 and CDR2 are LGHDT and YNNKEL (reference sequence). In DNA, the CDR3 is TGTGCCAGCAGCCAAGGGTCTCTGGGCCTGAACACCGGGGAGCTGTTTTTT. Its protein is CASSQGSLGLNTGELFF.

The chain couples TRBV19 to TRBJ2-7, with D perhaps TRBD1 (6 bases). Trimming pared 4 bases from V and 6 bases from J, leaving 16 bases between. Germline CDR1 reads LNHDA; CDR2 reads SQIVND (reference sequence). The CDR3 contains 14 residues. The CDR3 is CASSSRGYPLEQYF. The CDR3 DNA reads as TGTGCCAGTAGTAGCAGGGGTTACCCACTCGAGCAGTACTTC. Drawing the rest from reference TRBV19 and TRBJ2-7, the complete variable domain is DGGITQSPKYLFRKEGQNVTLSCEQNLNHDAMYWYRQDPGQGLRLIYYSQIVNDFQKGDIAEGYSVSREKKESFPLTVTSAQKNPTAFYLCASSSRGYPLEQYFGPGTRLTVT.